The source of this T cell receptor beta chain is a study of blood T cells in healthy people across ages. A second PCR of roughly 7 to 11 cycles used a sample-barcoded 5' primer and a J-beta primer mix. Every cDNA molecule carried a tag from a template-switch adaptor bearing 12 random nucleotides. MiXCR, applied by TCRdb to the 5' RACE reads, yields one record per CDR3 protein. The sample carries around 650,000 distinct CDR3 sequences, about 32% recorded once. This clonotype was seen many times. The CDR3 spans 15 residues. In germline, CDR1 is MNHNS, CDR2 SASEGT. V was cut by 5 bases and J by 2 bases, with 15 bases left in between.

The specimen was blood. This chain uses TRBV6-1 with TRBJ1-2; weak D call: TRBD1 (5 bases). This clonotype originated in a woman older than 75 in good health. The CDR3 DNA reads TGTGCCAGCAGTCCGGGGGTGAGGGGCAACTATGGCTACACCTTC. Amino acids: CASSPGVRGNYGYTF.